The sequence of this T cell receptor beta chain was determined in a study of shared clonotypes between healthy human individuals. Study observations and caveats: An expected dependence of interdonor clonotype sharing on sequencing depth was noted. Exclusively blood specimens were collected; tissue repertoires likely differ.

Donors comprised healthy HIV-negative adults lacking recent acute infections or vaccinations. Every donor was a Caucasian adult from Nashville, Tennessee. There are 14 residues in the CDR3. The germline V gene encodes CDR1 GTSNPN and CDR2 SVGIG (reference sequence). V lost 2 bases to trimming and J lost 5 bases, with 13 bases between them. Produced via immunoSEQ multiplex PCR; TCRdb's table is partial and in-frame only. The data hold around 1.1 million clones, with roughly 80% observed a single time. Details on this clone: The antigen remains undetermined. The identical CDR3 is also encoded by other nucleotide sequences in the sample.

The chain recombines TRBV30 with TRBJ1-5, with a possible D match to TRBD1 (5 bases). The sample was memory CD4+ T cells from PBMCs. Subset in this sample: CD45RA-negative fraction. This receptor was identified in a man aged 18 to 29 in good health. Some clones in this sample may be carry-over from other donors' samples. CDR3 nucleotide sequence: TGTGCCTGGAGTCCGGGGACGGGATATCAGCCCCAGCATTTT. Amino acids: CAWSPGTGYQPQHF.